This T cell receptor beta chain stems from a study of OX40 agonist ivuxolimab in advanced cancers. The wider study: While on treatment, patients had intravenous ivuxolimab at 0.01 to 10 mg/kg every 2 weeks.

As to this clone: The antigen remains unidentified.

Profiling relied on immunoSEQ multiplex PCR, and the TCRdb table lists in-frame clones only, not all of them. The table shows around 70,000 clones, with roughly four fifths occurring only once. Whole-study findings and limits: Clones of CD4+ and CD8+ blood T cells grew by week 6 at doses of 0.1 to 3.0 mg/kg. Not determined was the antigen specificity of the expanded peripheral T cells. The 0.1-3.0 mg/kg partial responders had among the lowest clonal expansion.

V was pared by 5 bases and J by 13 bases, with 17 bases of the junction left unmatched. CDR1 and CDR2 (germline): SGHTA, FQGTGA. The CDR3 has 16 residues. The rearrangement uses TRBV7-3 and TRBJ2-2, with TRBD1 identical over 9 bases. The sequenced sample was CD4+ or CD8+ T cells sorted from blood, obtained in a trial of the OX40 agonist ivuxolimab. The sequence was obtained from an adult with an advanced solid tumor such as melanoma, head and neck, liver or kidney cancer. The CDR3 DNA reads as TGTGCCAGCAGCCCTTCCCTGGGGTGGACAGGGGCAAGGCTGTTTTTT. Protein sequence: CASSPSLGWTGARLFF.